This entry features one T cell receptor (beta chain) sequence. The same CDR3 arises from other DNA sequences in this sample as well. Assay used: immunoSEQ multiplex PCR; TCRdb lists only in-frame clones, some missing. The sample includes approximately 100,000 clones, approximately 91% of them seen just once. The data stem from a study of T cells in tuberculosis. Cells were sorted from thawed PBMC rested overnight and stained with GMM-loaded CD1B tetramer, viability dye and anti-CD3. CD1B tetramers were loaded with Rhodococcus equi-derived C32 glucose monomycolate. CD14-expressing monocytes were removed from PBMC before cryopreservation and sorting. Each donor contributed roughly 100,000 sorted tetramer-negative cells. Study observations and caveats: The stringent gate may have excluded weak CD1B-GMM tetramer binders.

The V and J ends lost 0 bases and 13 bases respectively, with 19 bases between them. There are 16 residues in the CDR3. CDR1 and CDR2 from the germline V gene are LGHNA and YNFKEQ. The sample taken for sequencing was CD1b-GMM tetramer-negative cells sorted from PBMCs. This chain joins TRBV4-2 and TRBJ1-6; D is uncertain. This clonotype originated in an adult woman with latent tuberculosis. Written as DNA, the CDR3 is TGTGCCAGCAGCCAAGAAGTGAGAGAATTCAACTCCCCCCTCCACTTT. Translated, it gives CASSQEVREFNSPLHF.